The 2 T cell receptor beta chains presented below share a single source sample, sequenced in a study of blood T cell repertoires in COVID-19. Clones were read by immunoSEQ multiplex PCR, and TCRdb kept only the in-frame ones, dropping some. This sample has around 250,000 clones, with about 80% found just once. The sequenced material came from PBMCs or T cells enriched from blood (not recorded which). The receptors were sampled from a young man with acute COVID-19.

The chain joins TRBV27 to TRBJ2-7; 9 nucleotides align to TRBD1. Germline V gene lookup returns CDR1 MNHEY and CDR2 SMNVEV (reference sequence). Trimming cost V 4 bases and J 3 bases; bases outside gene matches: 13. The CDR3 sequence is 17 residues long. The CDR3 DNA follows: TGTGCCAGCAGTTCAGCCCCGCTAAGGACAGGGGACTACGAGCAGTACGTC. Amino acids: CASSSAPLRTGDYEQYV.

The chain couples TRBV27 to TRBJ2-2; 11 bases map to TRBD1. This CDR3 is built from 17 residues. Germline V gene sequence: CDR1 MNHEY, CDR2 SMNVEV (reference sequence). The ends lost 3 bases at V and 0 bases at J; junction bases unmatched: 3. CDR3: CASSFRTGGSNTGELFF. The CDR3 region has the DNA TGTGCCAGCAGTTTTAGGACAGGGGGCTCGAACACCGGGGAGCTGTTTTTT.